The TCR beta chain under discussion was sequenced for a study of cytomegalovirus exposure and HLA in healthy donors. Whole-study findings and limits: In vitro assays verified that a few CMV-associated chains recognized CMV antigens specifically.

The V and J ends lost 4 bases and 6 bases, in that order; junction bases with no gene match: 13. CDR1 is MNHNS, CDR2 SASEGT, per germline. CDR3 size: 16 residues. A multiplex PCR was run with 60 Vbeta primers and 13 Jbeta primers. Libraries were prepared by immunoSEQ multiplex PCR; TCRdb keeps only in-frame clonotypes and omits some of them. The listing records approximately 110,000 clones. In regard to this clone: No antigen is known for it.

The chain has TRBV6-1 and TRBJ2-3; TRBD2 matches at 7 bases. The receptor comes from a man younger than 45 in good health and CMV-seronegative. Specimen: PBMCs. The CDR3 sequence: CASSVLLAESADTQYF. DNA of the CDR3: TGTGCCAGCAGTGTCCTCCTAGCGGAGTCAGCGGATACGCAGTATTTT.